The entry below describes one T cell receptor beta chain. V lost 0 bases to trimming and J lost 0 bases, with 6 bases between them. The CDR3 covers 16 residues. CDR1 and CDR2 (germline): LNHNV, YYDKDF (reference sequence). The entry originates in a study of blood T cell repertoires in COVID-19. The overall study: The United States, Italy and Spain supplied acute and convalescent COVID-19 samples. The analysed material was cDNA or gDNA that came from T cells, B-cell-depleted T cells, or PBMCs.

In the original processing: Quantification of nucleated cells was approximated via reference gene primer amplification. Data came from immunoSEQ multiplex PCR; TCRdb stores just in-frame clones and leaves some out. V and J calls plus clone size are reproduced from that table; the DNA served to infer D and trimming. The sample includes approximately 80,000 clones, around 87% of them seen just once. The sample taken for sequencing was peripheral blood. This TCR was recovered from a man aged 40-55 years with acute or convalescent COVID-19. The chain carries TRBV15 and TRBJ2-6; D is unresolved. The CDR3 region has the DNA TGTGCCACCAGCAGAGACCTGAGCTCTGGGGCCAACGTCCTGACTTTC. Translation gives CATSRDLSSGANVLTF.